This T cell receptor (beta chain) is from a study of coeliac disease. Study overall: Each coeliac patient was active, refractory type I, or diet-controlled. High-resolution HLA typing was lacking; TRBV7-2 bias was queried instead.

Findings and limits, study-wide: The authors considered this approach unsuitable for unbiased detection of gliadin-specific T cells. Largely private TRB repertoires meant most sequences were sample-unique. Lower clonality than controls marked TRB and TRG repertoires from active celiac intraepithelial and lamina propria samples.

This table comes from immunoSEQ multiplex PCR, and its TCRdb copy is limited to in-frame clones, with some not included. The table has some 4,300 clones, 68% seen once. This CDR3 comprises 16 residues. CDR1 SGHTS and CDR2 YDEGEE come from the germline V gene. This clone has more than one count but fewer than ten. What it binds is not known. The junction does not match germline at one end; this may be a read error. The specimen sequenced was intraepithelial lymphocytes from the gut. This TCR was sampled from a woman aged 18-29 years with active celiac disease. V is TRBV5-8 and J is TRBJ2-7, with 7 bases identical to TRBD1. CDR3 nucleotides: TGCGCCAGCAGCCAAGATTTATCGGGACAGCCTTACGAGCAGTACTTC. Translation: CASSQDLSGQPYEQYF.